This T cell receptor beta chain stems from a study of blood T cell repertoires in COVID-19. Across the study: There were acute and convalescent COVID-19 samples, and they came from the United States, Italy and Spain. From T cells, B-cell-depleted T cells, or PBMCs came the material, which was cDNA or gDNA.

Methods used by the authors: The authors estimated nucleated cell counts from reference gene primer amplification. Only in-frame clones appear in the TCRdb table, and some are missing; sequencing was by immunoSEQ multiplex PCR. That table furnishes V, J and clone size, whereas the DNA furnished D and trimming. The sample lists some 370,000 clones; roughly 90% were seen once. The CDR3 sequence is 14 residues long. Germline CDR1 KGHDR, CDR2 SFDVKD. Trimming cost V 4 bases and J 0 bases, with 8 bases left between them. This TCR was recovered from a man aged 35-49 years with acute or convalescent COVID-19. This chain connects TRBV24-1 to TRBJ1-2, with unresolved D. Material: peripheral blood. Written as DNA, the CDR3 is TGTGCCACCAGTGACAGACAAACTAACTATGGCTACACCTTC. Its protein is CATSDRQTNYGYTF.